Listed below are T cell receptor beta chains from one sample, sequenced in a study of regulatory T cells in long-lasting Graves disease. In TCRdb, the multiplex PCR reads were re-called with MiXCR into one record per CDR3 protein. The sample holds 510,000 or so distinct CDR3 sequences, around 11% seen once. These sequences were also reported in another study, on T cells in Graves' hyperthyroidism and ophthalmopathy.

This material consisted of peripheral blood mononuclear cells (PBMCs), taken at new diagnosis, from a patient treated with antithyroid drugs. The receptors come from a woman aged 25-40 years with Graves disease. Both conserved end residues are part of each CDR3. Fields, in order: V gene, J gene, D gene, clone size, CDR3 protein, CDR3 DNA. D genes are given only for firm matches. Clone size is not always given. Where it is, it says once, few, many or a class for expanded clones.

v_call: TRBV2
j_call: TRBJ2-1
d_call: TRBD2
clone_size: -
cdr3_aa: CASMLASGSQKFF
cdr3_nt: TGTGCCAGCATGCTCGCTAGCGGGTCTCAGAAGTTCTTC

v_call: TRBV28
j_call: TRBJ1-1
d_call: -
clone_size: many
cdr3_aa: CASSFDVGGHTEAFF
cdr3_nt: TGTGCCAGCAGCTTCGACGTGGGGGGCCACACTGAAGCTTTCTTT

v_call: TRBV13
j_call: TRBJ2-7
d_call: TRBD2
clone_size: few
cdr3_aa: CTSSSRLAGGYEQYF
cdr3_nt: TGTACCAGCAGCTCCAGACTAGCGGGAGGGTACGAGCAGTACTTC

v_call: TRBV28
j_call: TRBJ2-1
d_call: TRBD1
clone_size: many
cdr3_aa: CASSLWPGGVVSYNEQFF
cdr3_nt: TGTGCCAGCAGTTTATGGCCAGGGGGCGTTGTATCCTACAATGAGCAGTTCTTC

v_call: TRBV20-1
j_call: TRBJ2-1
d_call: TRBD2
clone_size: many
cdr3_aa: CSIDGTSGIYNEQFF
cdr3_nt: TGCAGTATCGATGGGACTAGCGGGATCTACAATGAGCAGTTCTTC

v_call: TRBV11-3
j_call: TRBJ1-2
d_call: -
clone_size: many
cdr3_aa: CASSLGVGPDEGGYTF
cdr3_nt: TGTGCCAGCAGCTTAGGGGTGGGTCCGGACGAAGGTGGCTACACCTTC

v_call: TRBV29-1
j_call: TRBJ2-7
d_call: TRBD2
clone_size: many
cdr3_aa: CSVASISGVYEQYF
cdr3_nt: TGCAGCGTTGCCTCTATTAGCGGGGTCTACGAGCAGTACTTC

v_call: TRBV20-1
j_call: TRBJ1-5
d_call: TRBD1
clone_size: many
cdr3_aa: CSAAQGAAPQHF
cdr3_nt: TGCAGTGCTGCACAGGGGGCGGCGCCCCAGCATTTT

v_call: TRBV29-1
j_call: TRBJ1-2
d_call: -
clone_size: many
cdr3_aa: CSVEEMGEGYTF
cdr3_nt: TGCAGCGTTGAAGAAATGGGGGAAGGCTACACCTTC

v_call: TRBV5-4
j_call: TRBJ2-3
d_call: TRBD2
clone_size: -
cdr3_aa: CASSPSGTRFSTQYF
cdr3_nt: TGTGCCAGCAGCCCTTCCGGGACTAGATTTTCTACGCAGTATTTT

v_call: TRBV27
j_call: TRBJ1-2
d_call: -
clone_size: many
cdr3_aa: CASSLVPGFHYGYTF
cdr3_nt: TGTGCCAGCAGTTTAGTCCCAGGGTTCCACTATGGCTACACCTTC

v_call: TRBV9
j_call: TRBJ2-7
d_call: TRBD1
clone_size: many
cdr3_aa: CASSVAGQSYEQYF
cdr3_nt: TGTGCCAGCAGCGTAGCGGGACAGTCCTACGAGCAGTACTTC

v_call: TRBV12-3/TRBV12-4
j_call: TRBJ2-1
d_call: -
clone_size: many
cdr3_aa: CASSQHPTGRSYNEQFF
cdr3_nt: TGTGCCAGCAGTCAACACCCGACAGGCCGATCCTACAATGAGCAGTTCTTC

v_call: TRBV11-2
j_call: TRBJ2-3
d_call: TRBD2
clone_size: -
cdr3_aa: CASSPPGLAGSYLTDTQYF
cdr3_nt: TGTGCCAGCAGCCCTCCGGGACTAGCGGGATCCTACCTCACAGATACGCAGTATTTT

v_call: TRBV11-1
j_call: TRBJ2-1
d_call: TRBD2
clone_size: -
cdr3_aa: CASSGPGLAGVHRPYNEQFF
cdr3_nt: TGTGCCAGCAGCGGACCGGGACTGGCGGGAGTCCACCGTCCCTACAATGAGCAGTTCTTC

v_call: TRBV12-3/TRBV12-4
j_call: TRBJ1-4
d_call: -
clone_size: -
cdr3_aa: CASSLHGSNEKLFF
cdr3_nt: TGTGCCAGCAGTTTGCACGGTTCTAATGAAAAACTGTTTTTT

v_call: TRBV11-2
j_call: TRBJ2-7
d_call: -
clone_size: many
cdr3_aa: CASSSDSPYEQYF
cdr3_nt: TGTGCCAGCAGTTCGGACAGTCCCTACGAGCAGTACTTC